The sequence of this T cell receptor beta chain was determined in a study of cytomegalovirus exposure and HLA in healthy donors. 13 Jbeta primers and 60 Vbeta primers were used for the PCR. Generated by immunoSEQ multiplex PCR, the TCRdb table keeps only in-frame clones and is missing some. Here the sample spans about 180,000 clones, roughly 76% being singletons. The V gene end was trimmed by 0 bases and the J gene end by 4 bases; junction bases not matched to a gene: 5. This CDR3 contains 15 residues. CDR1 LNHDA and CDR2 SQIVND come from the germline V gene (reference sequence). Sequencing used PBMCs. The chain is built from TRBV19 and TRBJ1-1, with 7 bases matching TRBD1. The source is a woman younger than 30 in good health and CMV-seropositive. The CDR3 region is CASSIEYRGRTEAFF. CDR3 sequence (DNA): TGTGCCAGTAGTATAGAATACAGGGGACGCACTGAAGCTTTCTTT.